This T cell receptor beta chain was profiled in a study of blood T cells in healthy people across ages. CDR3 length: 14 amino acids. The V gene's germline CDR1 is SGHTA and CDR2 FQGNSA. Trimming left V 4 bases short and J 4 bases short, with 13 bases between. On this clonotype: The antigen is undetermined.

A J-beta primer mix and a sample-barcoded 5' primer were used in a second PCR of about 7 to 12 cycles. Every molecule of cDNA carried a tag from a template-switch adaptor with 12 random nucleotides. TCRdb fed the 5' RACE reads into MiXCR, producing one record per CDR3 protein. This table holds 1 million to 1.2 million distinct CDR3 sequences, under 40% found once. Study results and caveats: In older individuals, TCR beta diversity per million T cells was lower, falling roughly linearly with age. Possibly confounding the expanded clonotype changes was the fact that donor CMV status was unknown. A strong correlation was found between TCR beta diversity and the percentage of naive T cells.

Material for sequencing was blood. This chain uses TRBV7-2 with TRBJ1-2, with D possibly matching TRBD1 (5 bases). The sequence was obtained from a man younger than 35 in good health. The CDR3 loop reads CASSSFGTTYGYTF. The CDR3 nucleotides are TGTGCCAGCAGCTCATTTGGGACGACCTATGGCTACACCTTC. Based on the CDR3 plus reference TRBV7-2 and TRBJ1-2, the full variable domain is GAGVSQSPSNKVTEKGKDVELRCDPISGHTALYWYRQSLGQGLEFLIYFQGNSAPDKSGLPSDRFSAERTGGSVSTLTIQRTQQEDSAVYLCASSSFGTTYGYTFGSGTRLTVV.